This T cell receptor (beta chain) was recovered during a study of radiation and T cells in renal cell carcinoma (dated by TCRdb to the early 2020s). With regard to the full study: In total, about 53 samples, comprising roughly 25 tumors and 27 peripheral blood samples, were subjected to TCR beta sequencing. A total of 4 million to 5 million unique CDR3 nucleotide sequences, encoding 2.5 million to 3 million unique CDR3 amino acid sequences, were found across all 50 or so samples. The final blood draw was performed at 4 weeks after radiation, at the same time as nephrectomy. Study-wide findings and limitations: An increase in top tumor clonotypes in blood was observed from baseline to 2 weeks post-radiation, followed by contraction by 4 weeks, which was taken to suggest transient expansion of tumor-resident clones. No pretreatment tumor biopsies were available, so the baseline intratumoral presence of clonotypes could not be determined. With a single-armed trial design, the study had no way to address how radiation dose or scheduling affects the TCR repertoire. Dynamics of the blood repertoire were not tracked past 4 weeks after treatment.

In regard to this clone: Its antigen specificity is not known. Per-base qualities were not stored, and no clone one base away is much larger.

The intended sense of this specimen's time point label: blood 4 weeks post-SBRT, at nephrectomy. The sample's treatment or condition label, in plain terms: 15 Gy SBRT to primary tumor, nephrectomy 4 weeks later. Samples came from a clinical trial, in which primary renal cell carcinomas received 15 Gy stereotactic body radiation therapy followed by nephrectomy 4 weeks later. Serial peripheral blood from radiation-treated patients was sampled at baseline, 2 weeks and 4 weeks after SBRT to track tumor-enriched clonotypes. Renal cell carcinoma with clear cell pathology was present in all patients. The QIAamp DNA Blood Mini Kit (Qiagen) was used to prepare genomic DNA for TCR sequencing. The analyses included only samples that passed all quality control checks. Following the manufacturer's recommendations, the immunoSEQ kit was used to generate TCR beta libraries from genomic DNA. For library preparation, a first multiplex PCR was performed with proprietary primers, followed by a second PCR in which unique barcodes were added, and bead cleanups were performed after each round. Each sample batch included a kit-provided positive control reaction and a negative control reaction. The final libraries were assessed on an Agilent 4200 TapeStation D1000 ScreenTape, pooled by volume, and quantified by qPCR. An Illumina NextSeq500 fitted with a MidOutput 150-cycle cartridge performed the sequencing, running 156 Read1 cycles and 15 Index1 cycles with the kit's custom primers. The pooled library was loaded at about 0.96 pM, and roughly 20% PhiX control was spiked in. Under the source paper's analysis protocol: The vendor-processed data were analyzed in R, and a clonotype was defined as all T cells that share the same CDR3 nucleotide sequence. For clone abundance analyses, frequencies were normalized to the 10,000 most abundant clones per sample. Public T cell clones, which averaged fewer than five per sample, were removed prior to analysis. Tumor-enriched and baseline blood-enriched clonotypes were defined by at least a 32-fold difference in abundance between compartments. A beta-binomial differential abundance model was used to identify clonotypes that were expanded or contracted between blood time points. Tumor-blood repertoire similarity was measured with the Baroni-Urbani and Buser coefficient, and groups were compared using two-tailed Wilcoxon tests in R. The immuneACCESS repertoire file appears here via TCRdb, limited to in-frame rearrangements. These files lack a portion of the clones; in checked studies, under half of the deficit traces to unresolved V genes, and the cause of the others is not known. Clonal size and the V and J genes are those of that table, whereas D and trimming came from the DNA. The sample table shows tens of thousands of clones, and about 85% are seen once. Roughly a tenth of the sample is taken by the ten largest.

This sequence was found in a man aged 50-60 years with renal cell carcinoma. The material sequenced was blood, taken from a patient whose treatment included radiotherapy and nephrectomy.

The encoded CDR3 is CASSGGTGANTGELFF. The DNA is as follows: TGTGCCAGCAGTGGGGGGACAGGCGCGAACACCGGGGAGCTGTTTTTT. The sequence links TRBV6-4 to TRBJ2-2, and 8 bases in between align with TRBD1. As encoded in the germline V gene, CDR1 is MRHNA while CDR2 is SNTAGT. Clipping removes 4 bases from V and 0 bases from J, with 4 as the unmatched junction base count. The CDR3 measures 16 amino acids from cysteine to phenylalanine. Of all the DNA, just the CDR3 is kept, 48 bases in frame from base 1.